This T cell receptor (beta chain) was recorded in a study of tumor-infiltrating lymphocytes in primary liver carcinoma. For the study at large: Patients of both sexes were 30 to 69 years old. Study-wide results and caveats: Pairs of tumor regions overlapped more than tumor-adjacent and tumor-blood pairs did. Tumors carried a top-250-clone fraction significantly exceeding that of blood (p = 0.039).

In regard to this clonotype: Its cognate antigen is unknown. One junction end disagrees with the germline gene, perhaps due to a read error.

TCR beta cDNA was made from 400 to 600 ng total RNA with a constant-region primer. Library construction for TCR beta comprised three nested multiplex PCR rounds performed with slightly modified ARM-PCR. One entry per CDR3 protein results from TCRdb running MiXCR on the multiplex PCR reads. The sample shows 30,000 to 40,000 distinct CDR3 sequences, 70% to 85% of them seen only once. Investigators took RNA and DNA out together from 20-30 mg of unsorted bulk tissue. The sequence came from a middle-aged man with primary liver carcinoma and hepatitis B virus infection. Source material: liver tumor tissue from sampling region 4. Specified subset: tumor region T4, right-lateral pole.

The CDR3, as DNA: TGTGCCAGCAGTGTCGAAGCGGGATGGGTAAACAATGAGCAATTCTTC. Amino acids: CASSVEAGWVNNEQFF. The V call is TRBV14, the J call TRBJ2-1; TRBD2 aligns across 7 bases. Germline CDR1 is SGHDN and CDR2 is FVKESK. CDR3 size: 16 residues.